This T cell receptor beta chain was sequenced during a study of Ad26.COV2.S vaccination and SARS-CoV-2 variants. Data came from immunoSEQ multiplex PCR; TCRdb stores just in-frame clones and leaves some out. The sample records about 350,000 clones, around nine tenths being singletons. The V end was cut by 0 bases, the J end by 6 bases, with 9 bases between. Germline CDR1 reads MNHEY; CDR2 reads SVGAGI. The CDR3 totals 14 residues. Treatment noted: around 19 received Ad26.COV2.S at low or high dose, single or two shots; roughly five received placebo; per-sample allocation not given. Collection of the samples took place on day 63 after the first injection of vaccine or placebo. As to this clone: Its antigen remains unidentified.

Study-wide points: Ad26.COV2.S recipients had broader spike-specific TCRs (P = 0.0014). Non-spike TCR breadth showed similarity between vaccine and placebo recipients.

The TCR originated in a person between 18 and 60 years old who received the Ad26.COV2.S COVID-19 vaccine or a placebo. The chain uses TRBV6-5 and TRBJ2-4; no clear D gene. The sample here was peripheral blood, taken in a trial of Ad26.COV2.S vaccine versus placebo. CDR3 sequence reads: CASSYSGNPNIQYF. The CDR3 nucleotides read TGTGCCAGCAGTTACTCAGGGAATCCAAACATTCAGTACTTC.